The sequence of this TCR beta chain was determined in a study of T cell responses to AZD1222 COVID-19 vaccine. General study results and limits: Elevations in Spike-specific TCR breadth and depth followed administration of two AZD1222 doses.

Profiled with immunoSEQ multiplex PCR; TCRdb holds only in-frame clones, not every one. This table has 95,000 to 100,000 clones, roughly 86% appearing once. Note on this clone: The antigen remains undetermined.

Germline CDR1 is SGHVS and CDR2 is FQNEAQ. The germline V and J ends were trimmed by 1 base and 4 bases, with 11 bases remaining between them. CDR3 length: 14 residues. The chain carries TRBV7-8 and TRBJ2-7, with D unclear. The clonotype comes from an adult who received the AZD1222 COVID-19 vaccine. The sequenced sample was peripheral blood, obtained 28 days after the second AZD1222 dose. The CDR3 protein is CASSLGSLLYEQYF. In nucleotides, the CDR3 is TGTGCCAGCAGCTTAGGCAGTTTACTATACGAGCAGTACTTC.